This TCR beta chain comes out of a study of CXCR3-negative and CXCR3-positive naive CD8 T cells. The study, taken as a whole, reports: CXCR3-positive naive cells carried more hydrophobic TRB CDR3s than CXCR3-negative naive cells did.

Per the germline V gene, CDR1 is SGHVS and CDR2 is FNYEAQ. The CDR3 is made up of 13 amino acids. Each TRB cDNA library was prepared by 5' RACE (with UMI labels). TCRdb re-called the 5' RACE reads; every CDR3 protein appears as one record, without DNA. With over 150,000 distinct CDR3 sequences in the sample, the ten largest clones hold approximately 0.51%. Naive CD8+ T lymphocytes were specified as CD45RO-CCR7+CD27+CD95-. Concerning this clonotype itself: What it recognizes is unknown.

This chain connects TRBV7-6 to TRBJ1-3; TCRdb designates TRBD1, a call that cannot be tested without DNA. Sequenced input: naive CXCR3+ CD8+ T cells from blood. Documented subset: CD45RO-CCR7+CD27+CD95- naive CD8+ T cells expressing CXCR3 (TNR3+). The receptor's source is a human donor in good health. Some clones in this sample may be carry-over from other donors' samples. CDR3 loop: CASGQGAGNTIYF.